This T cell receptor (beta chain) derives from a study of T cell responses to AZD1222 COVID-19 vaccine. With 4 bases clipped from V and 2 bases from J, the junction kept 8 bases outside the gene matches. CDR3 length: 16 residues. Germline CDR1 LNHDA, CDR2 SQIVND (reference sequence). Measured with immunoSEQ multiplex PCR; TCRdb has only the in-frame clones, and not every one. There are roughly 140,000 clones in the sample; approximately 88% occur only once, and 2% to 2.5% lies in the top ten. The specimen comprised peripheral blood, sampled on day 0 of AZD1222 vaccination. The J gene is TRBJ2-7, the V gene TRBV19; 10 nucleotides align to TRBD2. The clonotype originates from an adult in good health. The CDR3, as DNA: TGTGCCAGTAGTAGGTCCATAGCGGGAGGCCCCTACGAGCAGTACTTC. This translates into CASSRSIAGGPYEQYF.